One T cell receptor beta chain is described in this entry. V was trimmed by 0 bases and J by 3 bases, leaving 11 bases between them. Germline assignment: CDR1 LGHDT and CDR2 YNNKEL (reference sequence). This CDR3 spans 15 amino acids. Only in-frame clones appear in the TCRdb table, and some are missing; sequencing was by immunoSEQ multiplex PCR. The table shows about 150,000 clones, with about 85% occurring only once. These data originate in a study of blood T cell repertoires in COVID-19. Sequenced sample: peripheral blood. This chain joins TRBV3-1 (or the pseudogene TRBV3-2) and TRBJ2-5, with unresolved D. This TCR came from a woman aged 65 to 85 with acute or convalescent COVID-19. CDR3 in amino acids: CASSQDFGLEETQYF. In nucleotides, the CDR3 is TGTGCCAGCAGCCAAGATTTCGGTCTCGAAGAGACCCAGTACTTC.